The 12 T cell receptor beta chains listed next were all sequenced from one sample in a study of Ad26.COV2.S vaccination and SARS-CoV-2 variants. The repertoire was sequenced with immunoSEQ multiplex PCR; TCRdb's copy has only in-frame clones and lacks some. Here the sample spans 300,000 to 400,000 clones, about 91% being singletons. The sample here was peripheral blood, taken after recovery from COVID-19. The receptors originated from a human donor who had recovered from COVID-19.

The chain links TRBV19 to TRBJ2-2, with 11 bases fitting TRBD1. The CDR3 extends over 16 amino acids. The germline V gene encodes CDR1 LNHDA and CDR2 SQIVND (reference sequence). Trimming at V came to 5 bases and at J to 4 bases, leaving 6 bases not matched to a gene. The CDR3 nucleotides read TGTGCCAGTAGTCCCGGACAGGGGGCTTTCACCGGGGAGCTGTTTTTT. It codes for CASSPGQGAFTGELFF.

V usage is TRBV28 and J usage is TRBJ1-4; 9 nucleotides agree with TRBD1. V trimming: 5 bases; J trimming: 3 bases; junction bases outside the gene matches: 4. The CDR3 has 15 amino acids. The V gene's germline CDR1 is MDHEN and CDR2 SYDVKM. The CDR3 here is CASSPRTGANEKLFF. The CDR3 DNA reads TGTGCCAGCAGTCCGAGGACAGGGGCTAATGAAAAACTGTTTTTT.

A single count supports this clone. V is TRBV18 and J is TRBJ1-1; D call uncertain. V dropped 5 bases and J dropped 9 bases, with 10 bases sitting between them. Germline CDR1 is KGHSH and CDR2 is LQKENI. The length of the CDR3 is 11 residues. CDR3 residues: CASSSQNKAFF. The DNA for the CDR3 is TGTGCCAGCTCATCACAAAATAAAGCTTTCTTT. The complete variable domain, with remaining parts taken from reference TRBV18 and TRBJ1-1, reads NAGVMQNPRHLVRRRGQEARLRCSPMKGHSHVYWYRQLPEEGLKFMVYLQKENIIDESGMPKERFSAEFPKEGPSILRIQQVVRGDSAAYFCASSSQNKAFFGQGTRLTVV.

CDR3 coding DNA: TGTGCCAGCAGCTTAGCTAGCGGGGGCAGAGAGACCCAGTACTTC. Translating it yields CASSLASGGRETQYF. V gene TRBV7-9 combines with J gene TRBJ2-5, with 9 nucleotides matching TRBD2. The CDR3 runs to 15 residues. V lost 0 bases, J lost 4 bases, and 3 bases stayed unmatched. Looked up from germline, CDR1 is SEHNR and CDR2 is FQNEAQ (reference sequence).

V usage is TRBV9 and J usage is TRBJ1-4; TRBD1 aligns across 8 bases. The CDR3 spans 16 residues. Germline trimming cut 0 bases from V and 3 bases from J; bases unmatched to any gene: 4. CDR1 is SGDLS and CDR2 is YYNGEE in the germline V gene. The CDR3: CASSVGDRWPNEKLFF. The CDR3 DNA follows: TGTGCCAGCAGCGTAGGGGACAGGTGGCCTAATGAAAAACTGTTTTTT.

The rearrangement joins TRBV5-8 to TRBJ1-2; D gene ambiguous. The CDR3 is 11 residues long. From germline, CDR1 is SGHTS and CDR2 YDEGEE. The V end was cut by 5 bases, the J end by 7 bases, with 9 bases between. The chain's CDR3 is CASRDHPGYTF. The DNA of the CDR3 is TGTGCCAGCAGAGACCATCCTGGCTACACCTTC.

J is TRBJ2-7 and V is TRBV11-1; tentative D call: TRBD1 (6 bases). Germline CDR1 and CDR2: SGHAT and FQDESV (reference sequence). This CDR3 has 15 residues. Trimming removed 0 bases at V and 2 bases at J, with 11 bases between. The CDR3 protein is CASSLAAGEPYEQYF. The CDR3 bases are TGTGCCAGCAGCTTAGCGGCAGGGGAGCCCTACGAGCAGTACTTC.

The chain links TRBV19 to TRBJ1-4; D gene ambiguous. The V end lost 1 base, the J end lost 12 bases, and 12 bases lay between the germline ends. Germline CDR1 reads LNHDA; CDR2 reads SQIVND (reference sequence). This CDR3 contains 13 residues. The CDR3 here is CASSIGGYGELFF. The CDR3 bases are TGTGCCAGTAGTATAGGCGGTTATGGGGAACTGTTTTTT.

The rearrangement uses TRBV7-9 and TRBJ1-2; no definite D call. There are 15 residues in the CDR3. Trimming pared 0 bases from V and 1 base from J, leaving 9 bases between. Per germline, CDR1 SEHNR and CDR2 FQNEAQ (reference sequence). CDR3 DNA: TGTGCCAGCAGCTTAGCGGAGAGCCTTAACTATGGCTACACCTTC. Translating gives CASSLAESLNYGYTF.

V gene TRBV6-2 or TRBV6-3 combines with J gene TRBJ2-2; 12 bases agree with TRBD2. The ends lost 5 bases at V and 2 bases at J; junction bases unmatched: 3. From germline, CDR1 is MNHEY and CDR2 SVGEGT. The CDR3 loop spans 16 amino acids. The CDR3 DNA reads TGTGCCAGCAGTGGGACTAGCGGGCGAAACACCGGGGAGCTGTTTTTT. Its protein product is CASSGTSGRNTGELFF.

V usage is TRBV2 and J usage is TRBJ2-5; 11 nucleotides match TRBD1. The CDR3 extends over 15 amino acids. V was clipped by 6 bases and J by 4 bases; unmatched bases: 7. Germline assignment: CDR1 SNHLY and CDR2 FYNNEI. The CDR3 loop reads CASREGQGGRETQYF. CDR3 bases: TGTGCCAGCAGAGAGGGACAGGGGGGGCGAGAGACCCAGTACTTC.

The chain uses TRBV19 and TRBJ1-6; D possibly corresponds to TRBD1 (6 bases). CDR3 size: 16 residues. The V and J ends lost 3 bases and 8 bases respectively, with 17 bases between them. CDR1 and CDR2 (germline): LNHDA, SQIVND (reference sequence). For the CDR3, the DNA is TGTGCCAGTAGTATCGGTTCCGGGGGCAGGGATTCACCCCTCCACTTT. It encodes CASSIGSGGRDSPLHF.